This TCR beta chain was captured by sequencing in a study of cytomegalovirus exposure and HLA in healthy donors. Study results and caveats: Later on, analysis showed that most CMV-associated TCR beta chains appeared to be HLA-restricted.

While unrecorded immune exposures were likely, the donors were nominally healthy when sampled. Comment on this clone: Its specificity is not known.

The CDR3 consists of 15 residues. V was pared by 4 bases and J by 1 base, with 4 bases of the junction left unmatched. Germline CDR1 reads PRHDT; CDR2 reads FYEKMQ (reference sequence). The PCR had 60 Vbeta and 13 Jbeta primers. In the original processing: Later reanalysis found tens of millions of unique TCR beta chains, 10 million to 14 million of them shared. Here immunoSEQ multiplex PCR was the method, and the copy in TCRdb shows in-frame clones only, minus some. V and J calls plus clone size are reproduced from that table; the DNA served to infer D and trimming. The data contain fewer than 100,000 clones, more than 75% of them singletons.

The sequencing input was PBMCs. This chain joins TRBV13 and TRBJ2-3; TRBD1 matches at 8 bases. This TCR derives from a woman aged 55-69 years in good health and CMV-seronegative. The CDR3 is CASSSTGAGTDTQYF. The CDR3 coding sequence is TGTGCCAGCAGCTCGACAGGGGCCGGCACAGATACGCAGTATTTT.